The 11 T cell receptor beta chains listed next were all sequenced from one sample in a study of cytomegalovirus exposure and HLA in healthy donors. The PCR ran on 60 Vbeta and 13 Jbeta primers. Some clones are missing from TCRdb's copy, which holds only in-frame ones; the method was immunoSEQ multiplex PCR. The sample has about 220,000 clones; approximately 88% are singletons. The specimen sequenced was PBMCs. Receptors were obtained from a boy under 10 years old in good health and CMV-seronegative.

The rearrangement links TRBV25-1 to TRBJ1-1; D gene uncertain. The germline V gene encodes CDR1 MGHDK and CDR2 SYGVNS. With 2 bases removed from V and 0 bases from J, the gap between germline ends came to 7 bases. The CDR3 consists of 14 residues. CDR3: CASSEPSMNTEAFF. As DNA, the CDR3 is TGTGCCAGCAGTGAACCATCCATGAACACTGAAGCTTTCTTT.

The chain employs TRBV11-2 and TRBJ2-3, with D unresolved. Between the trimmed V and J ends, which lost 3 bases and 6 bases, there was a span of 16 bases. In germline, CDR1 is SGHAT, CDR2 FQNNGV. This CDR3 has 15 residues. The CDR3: CASSFSFGSGDTQYF. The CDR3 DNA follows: TGTGCCAGCAGCTTTAGCTTTGGCTCCGGGGATACGCAGTATTTT.

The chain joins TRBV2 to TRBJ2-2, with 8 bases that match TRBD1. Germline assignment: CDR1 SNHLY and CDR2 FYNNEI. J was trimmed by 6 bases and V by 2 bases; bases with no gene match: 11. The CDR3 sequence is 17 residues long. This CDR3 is CASSEWVDRVNSGELFF. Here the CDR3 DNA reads TGTGCCAGCAGTGAATGGGTGGACAGGGTTAATTCCGGGGAGCTGTTTTTT.

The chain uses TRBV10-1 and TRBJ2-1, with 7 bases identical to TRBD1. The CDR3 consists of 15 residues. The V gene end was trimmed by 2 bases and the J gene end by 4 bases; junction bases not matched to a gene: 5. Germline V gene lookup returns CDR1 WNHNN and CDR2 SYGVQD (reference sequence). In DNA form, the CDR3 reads TGCGCCAGCAGTGAGCCGGGACAGTCGTACAATGAGCAGTTCTTC. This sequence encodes CASSEPGQSYNEQFF.

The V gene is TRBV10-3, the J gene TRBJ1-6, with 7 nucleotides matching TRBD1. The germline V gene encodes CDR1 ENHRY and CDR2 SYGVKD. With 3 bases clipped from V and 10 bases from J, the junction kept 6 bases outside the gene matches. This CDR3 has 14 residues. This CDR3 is CAISENAGGSPLHF. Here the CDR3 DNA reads TGTGCCATCAGTGAAAACGCAGGGGGGTCACCCCTCCACTTT.

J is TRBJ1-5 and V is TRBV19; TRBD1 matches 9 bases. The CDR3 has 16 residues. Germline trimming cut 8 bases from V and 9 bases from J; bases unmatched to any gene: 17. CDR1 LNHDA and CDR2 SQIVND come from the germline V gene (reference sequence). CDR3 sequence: CASGYETGGPLGPQHF. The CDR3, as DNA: TGTGCCAGTGGGTATGAGACAGGGGGGCCGTTGGGGCCCCAGCATTTT.

DNA of the CDR3: TGTGCCAGCAGCCCGCAGACTAGCTCTAGCACAGATACGCAGTATTTT. This gives the protein CASSPQTSSSTDTQYF. V gene TRBV7-2 combines with J gene TRBJ2-3; 7 bases fit TRBD2. Trimming cost V 5 bases and J 0 bases; bases outside gene matches: 8. Germline values: CDR1 SGHTA, CDR2 FQGNSA. CDR3 length: 16 residues.

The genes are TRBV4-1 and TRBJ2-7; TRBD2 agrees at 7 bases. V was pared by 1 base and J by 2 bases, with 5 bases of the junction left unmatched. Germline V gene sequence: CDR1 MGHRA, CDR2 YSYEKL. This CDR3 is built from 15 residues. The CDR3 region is CASSQVGRGTYEQYF. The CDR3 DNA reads TGCGCCAGCAGCCAAGTTGGGCGGGGGACCTACGAGCAGTACTTC.

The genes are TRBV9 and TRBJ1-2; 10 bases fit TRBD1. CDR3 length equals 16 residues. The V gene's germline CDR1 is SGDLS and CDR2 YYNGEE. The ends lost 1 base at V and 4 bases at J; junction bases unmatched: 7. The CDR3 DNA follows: TGTGCCAGCAGCGTATTAGGACAGGGGGGCTTCTATGGCTACACCTTC. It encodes CASSVLGQGGFYGYTF.

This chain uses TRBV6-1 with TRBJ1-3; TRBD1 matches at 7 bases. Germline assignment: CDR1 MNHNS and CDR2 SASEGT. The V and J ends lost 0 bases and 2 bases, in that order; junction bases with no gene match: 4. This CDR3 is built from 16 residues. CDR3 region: CASSEASTGPGNTIYF. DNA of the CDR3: TGTGCCAGCAGTGAAGCTTCGACAGGGCCTGGAAACACCATATATTTT.

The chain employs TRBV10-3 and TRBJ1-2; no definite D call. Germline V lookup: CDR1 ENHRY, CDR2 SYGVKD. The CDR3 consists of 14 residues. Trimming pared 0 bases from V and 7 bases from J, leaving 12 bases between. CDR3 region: CAISESRQEVGYTF. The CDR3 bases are TGTGCCATCAGTGAGTCCCGCCAGGAGGTTGGCTACACCTTC.